This T cell receptor beta chain was documented in a study of T cell repertoires in cytomegalovirus infection (dated by TCRdb to 2018 to 2020). Background on the whole study: Recently identified HLA-C-restricted CMV epitopes, whose presentation resists viral immunomodulation, were targeted by peptide stimulations together with well-studied HLA-B-restricted epitopes. The HLA type of each donor mattered for the analysis, because public TCR beta signatures pointed to carriage of CMV infection along with the matching HLA type.

V has 6 bases trimmed and J has 2 bases trimmed; junction bases matching no gene number 7. CDR1 and CDR2 are read off the germline V gene as SQVTM and ANQGSEA. Including cysteine and phenylalanine, the CDR3 has 14 amino acids. The sequence is cut down to CDR3 DNA, 42 bases in frame from base 1. Data came from an Illumina HiSeq 1500. TCRdb reanalyzed the raw reads on its own, using fastp at Q25 for trimming and MiXCR for clone calling, and kept in-frame beta chains. CDR3 protein sequences are deduplicated, and each keeps its most common genes and DNA. The sample includes around 750,000 distinct CDR3 sequences, with about 30% observed a single time. The ten largest clonotypes hold around 12% of the sample. General study outcomes and caveats: The ex vivo response was dominated by HLA-C-restricted CMV-specific TCR beta clonotypes, which also provided the single most frequent clonotype in two of eight donors. Cumulative frequency of public TCR beta family members discriminated carriers of CMV infection plus the relevant HLA type in this cohort and an independent approximately 340-donor cohort.

Points on this clonotype: Its antigen is unknown. Base qualities were left out, and no much larger clone turns up one base away.

Explained via the paper, the treatment or condition label denotes: in vitro stimulation with specific CMV peptide epitopes to enrich CMV-specific T cells. Here the chain combines TRBV29-1 and TRBJ1-2, with 9 central nucleotides matching TRBD1. The TCR sequence derives from a human donor in good health (CMV status not recorded). Some clones in this sample may be carry-over from other donors' samples. The source was cultured CD8+ T cells from PBMCs, collected from culture after CMV antigen stimulation. The CDR3 reads CSVLNDRGNYGYTF. The nucleotides read TGCAGCGTGCTAAACGACAGGGGGAACTATGGCTACACCTTC. Reference TRBV29-1 and TRBJ1-2 genes cover what lies past the CDR3, so the full variable domain is SAVISQKPSRDICQRGTSLTIQCQVDSQVTMMFWYRQQPGQSLTLIATANQGSEATYESGFVIDKFPISRPNLTFSTLTVSNMSPEDSSIYLCSVLNDRGNYGYTFGSGTRLTVV.